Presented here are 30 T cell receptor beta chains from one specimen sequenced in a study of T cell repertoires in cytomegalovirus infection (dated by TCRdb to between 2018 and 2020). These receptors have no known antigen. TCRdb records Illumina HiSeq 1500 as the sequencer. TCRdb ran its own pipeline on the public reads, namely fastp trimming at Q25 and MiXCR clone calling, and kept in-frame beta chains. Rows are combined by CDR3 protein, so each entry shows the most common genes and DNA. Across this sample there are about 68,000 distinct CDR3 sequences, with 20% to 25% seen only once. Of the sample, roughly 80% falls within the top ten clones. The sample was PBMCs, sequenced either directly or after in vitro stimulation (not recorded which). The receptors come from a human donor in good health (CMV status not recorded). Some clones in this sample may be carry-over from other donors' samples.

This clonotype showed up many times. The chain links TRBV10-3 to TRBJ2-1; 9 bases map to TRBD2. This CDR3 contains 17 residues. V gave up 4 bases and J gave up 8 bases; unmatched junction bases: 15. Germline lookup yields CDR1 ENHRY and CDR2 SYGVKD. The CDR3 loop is CAISVHGRASGNDEQFF. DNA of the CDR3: TGTGCCATCAGTGTCCATGGGAGGGCTAGCGGGAATGATGAGCAGTTCTTC.

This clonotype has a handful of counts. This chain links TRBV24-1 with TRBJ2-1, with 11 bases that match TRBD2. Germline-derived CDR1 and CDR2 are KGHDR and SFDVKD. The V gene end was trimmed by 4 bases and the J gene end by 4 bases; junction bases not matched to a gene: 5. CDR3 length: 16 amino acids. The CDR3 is CATSDPGTSGYNEQFF. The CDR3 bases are TGTGCCACCAGTGACCCCGGGACTAGCGGTTACAATGAGCAGTTCTTC.

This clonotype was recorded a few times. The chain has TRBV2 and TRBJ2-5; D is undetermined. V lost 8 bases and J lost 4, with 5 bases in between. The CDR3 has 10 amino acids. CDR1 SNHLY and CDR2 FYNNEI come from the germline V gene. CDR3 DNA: TGTGCCAGCGCTTTAGAGACCCAGTACTTC. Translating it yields CASALETQYF.

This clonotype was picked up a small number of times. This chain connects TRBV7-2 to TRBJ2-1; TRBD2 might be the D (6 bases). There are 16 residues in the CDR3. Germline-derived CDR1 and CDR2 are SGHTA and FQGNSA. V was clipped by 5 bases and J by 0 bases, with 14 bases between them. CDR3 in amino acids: CASSKGGGRSYNEQFF. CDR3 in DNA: TGTGCCAGCAGCAAGGGCGGAGGGCGCTCCTACAATGAGCAGTTCTTC.

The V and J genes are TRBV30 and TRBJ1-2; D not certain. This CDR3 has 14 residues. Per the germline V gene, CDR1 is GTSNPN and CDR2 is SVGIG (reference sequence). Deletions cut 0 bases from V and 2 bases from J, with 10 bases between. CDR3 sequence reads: CAWSVPPGNYGYTF. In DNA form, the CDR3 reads TGTGCCTGGAGTGTCCCCCCCGGGAACTATGGCTACACCTTC.

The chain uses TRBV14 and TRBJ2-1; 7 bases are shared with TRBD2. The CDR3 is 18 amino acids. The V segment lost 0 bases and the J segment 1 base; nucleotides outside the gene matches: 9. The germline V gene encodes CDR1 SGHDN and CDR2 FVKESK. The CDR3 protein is CASSQDLTGGLSYNEQFF. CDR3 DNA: TGTGCCAGCAGCCAAGACTTAACGGGAGGATTATCCTACAATGAGCAGTTCTTC.

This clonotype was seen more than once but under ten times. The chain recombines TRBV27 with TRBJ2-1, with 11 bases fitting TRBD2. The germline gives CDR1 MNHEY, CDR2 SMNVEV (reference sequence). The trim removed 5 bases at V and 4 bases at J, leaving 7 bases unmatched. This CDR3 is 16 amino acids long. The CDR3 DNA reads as TGTGCCAGCAGTAACGTAGCGGGAGGGAGATACAATGAGCAGTTCTTC. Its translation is CASSNVAGGRYNEQFF.

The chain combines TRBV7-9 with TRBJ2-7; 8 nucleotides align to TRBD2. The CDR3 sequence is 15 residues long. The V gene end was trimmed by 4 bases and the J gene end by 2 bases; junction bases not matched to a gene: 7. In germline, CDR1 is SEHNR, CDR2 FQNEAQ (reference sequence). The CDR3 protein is CASSSTSGDTYEQYV. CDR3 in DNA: TGTGCCAGCAGCTCCACTAGCGGAGACACCTACGAGCAGTACGTC.

The CDR3 loop is CASRPPTGPPGELFF. The CDR3 nucleotides are TGTGCCAGCAGACCCCCGACAGGGCCTCCCGGGGAGCTGTTTTTT. The chain links TRBV6-6 to TRBJ2-2, with TRBD1 matching 7 bases. This CDR3 has 15 amino acids. J was trimmed by 6 bases and V by 6 bases; bases with no gene match: 10. Germline V gives CDR1 MNHNY, CDR2 SVGAGI (reference sequence).

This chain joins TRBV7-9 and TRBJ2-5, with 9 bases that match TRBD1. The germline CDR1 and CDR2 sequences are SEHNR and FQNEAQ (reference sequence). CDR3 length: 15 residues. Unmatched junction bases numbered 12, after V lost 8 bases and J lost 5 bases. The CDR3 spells CASSPGQGIMETQYF. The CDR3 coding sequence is TGTGCCAGCTCCCCGGGACAGGGAATAATGGAGACCCAGTACTTC.

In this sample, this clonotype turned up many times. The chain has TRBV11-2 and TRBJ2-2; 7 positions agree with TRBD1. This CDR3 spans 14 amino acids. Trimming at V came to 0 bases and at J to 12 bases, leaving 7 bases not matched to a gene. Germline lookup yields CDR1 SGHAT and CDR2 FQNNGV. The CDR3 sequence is CASSLDPDRVKLFF. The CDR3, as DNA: TGTGCCAGCAGCTTAGATCCCGACAGGGTGAAGCTGTTTTTT.

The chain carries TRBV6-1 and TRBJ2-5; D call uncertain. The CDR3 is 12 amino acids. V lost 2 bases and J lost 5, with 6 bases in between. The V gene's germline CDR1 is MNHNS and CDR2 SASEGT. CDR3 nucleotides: TGTGCCAGCAGTGAATCGTCTGAGACCCAGTACTTC. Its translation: CASSESSETQYF.

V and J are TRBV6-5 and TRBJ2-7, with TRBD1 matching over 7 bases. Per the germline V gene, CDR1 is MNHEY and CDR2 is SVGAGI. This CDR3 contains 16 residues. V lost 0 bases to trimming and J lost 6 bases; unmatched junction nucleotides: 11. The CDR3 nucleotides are TGTGCCAGCAGTTACTCGATTATTTCAGGGGGAAGCGAGCAGTACTTC. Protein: CASSYSIISGGSEQYF.

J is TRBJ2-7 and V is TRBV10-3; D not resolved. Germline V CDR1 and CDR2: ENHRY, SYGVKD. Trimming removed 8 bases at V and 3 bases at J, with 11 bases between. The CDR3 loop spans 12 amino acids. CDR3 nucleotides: TGTGCCATCGGTAGAATGAGCTACGAGCAGTACTTC. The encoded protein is CAIGRMSYEQYF.

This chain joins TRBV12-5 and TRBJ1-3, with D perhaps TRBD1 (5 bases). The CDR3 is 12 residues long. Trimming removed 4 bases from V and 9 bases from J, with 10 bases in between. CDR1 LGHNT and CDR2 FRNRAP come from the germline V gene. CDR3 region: CASGSGSSTIYF. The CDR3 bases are TGTGCTAGTGGTTCAGGGAGCAGCACCATATATTTT.

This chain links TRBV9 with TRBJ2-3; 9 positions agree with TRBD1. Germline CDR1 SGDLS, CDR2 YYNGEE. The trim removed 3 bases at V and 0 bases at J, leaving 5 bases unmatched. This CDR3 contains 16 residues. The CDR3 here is CASSGPGQGSTDTQYF. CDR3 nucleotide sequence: TGTGCCAGCAGCGGACCGGGACAGGGTAGCACAGATACGCAGTATTTT.

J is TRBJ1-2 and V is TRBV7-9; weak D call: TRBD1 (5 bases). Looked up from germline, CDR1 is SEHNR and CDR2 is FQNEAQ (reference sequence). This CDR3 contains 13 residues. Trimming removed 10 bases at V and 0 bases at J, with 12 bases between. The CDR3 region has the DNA TGTGCCACCGCAGGGATCGCTAACTATGGCTACACCTTC. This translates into CATAGIANYGYTF.

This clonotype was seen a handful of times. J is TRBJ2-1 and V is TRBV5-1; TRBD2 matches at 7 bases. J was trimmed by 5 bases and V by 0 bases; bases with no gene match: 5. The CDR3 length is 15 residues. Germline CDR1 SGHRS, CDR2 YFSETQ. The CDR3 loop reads CASSLAGGLDNEQFF. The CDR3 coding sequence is TGCGCCAGCAGCTTGGCGGGAGGACTGGACAATGAGCAGTTCTTC.

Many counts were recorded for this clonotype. The DNA of the CDR3 is TGTGCCAGCAGTCCACAAGAGGATACGCAGTATTTT. Translating it yields CASSPQEDTQYF. The chain recombines TRBV12-3 or TRBV12-4 with TRBJ2-3, with unresolved D. The CDR3 loop spans 12 amino acids. V lost 5 bases to trimming and J lost 6 bases, with 9 bases between them.

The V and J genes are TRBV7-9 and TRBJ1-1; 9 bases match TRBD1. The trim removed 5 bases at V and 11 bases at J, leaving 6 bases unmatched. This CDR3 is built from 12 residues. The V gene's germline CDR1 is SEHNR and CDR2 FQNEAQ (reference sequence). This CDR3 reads CASSSNRGPAFF. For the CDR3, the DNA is TGTGCCAGCAGCAGTAACAGGGGGCCCGCTTTCTTT.

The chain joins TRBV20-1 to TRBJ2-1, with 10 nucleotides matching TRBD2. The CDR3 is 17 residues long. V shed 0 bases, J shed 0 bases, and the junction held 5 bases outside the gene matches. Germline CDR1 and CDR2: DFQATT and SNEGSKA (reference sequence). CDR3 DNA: TGCAGTGCTAGAGATCAGTCTAGCGGGAGCTCCTACAATGAGCAGTTCTTC. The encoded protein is CSARDQSSGSSYNEQFF.

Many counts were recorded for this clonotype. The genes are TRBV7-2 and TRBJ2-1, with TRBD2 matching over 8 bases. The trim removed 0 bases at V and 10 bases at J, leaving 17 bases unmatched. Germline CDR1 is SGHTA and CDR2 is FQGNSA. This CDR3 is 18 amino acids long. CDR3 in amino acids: CASSLALGTSRLVGEQFF. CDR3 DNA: TGTGCCAGCAGCTTAGCCTTAGGGACTAGTCGGTTGGTCGGGGAGCAGTTCTTC.

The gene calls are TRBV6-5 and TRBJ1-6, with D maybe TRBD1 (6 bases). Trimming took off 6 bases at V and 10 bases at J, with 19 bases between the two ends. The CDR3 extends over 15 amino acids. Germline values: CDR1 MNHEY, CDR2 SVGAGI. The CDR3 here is CASRPEGGRKSPLHF. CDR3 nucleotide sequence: TGTGCCAGCAGACCTGAAGGGGGGCGAAAGTCACCCCTCCACTTT.

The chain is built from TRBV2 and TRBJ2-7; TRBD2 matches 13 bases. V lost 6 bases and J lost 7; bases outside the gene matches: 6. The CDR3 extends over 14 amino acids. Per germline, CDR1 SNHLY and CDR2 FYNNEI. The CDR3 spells CASSHGLAGAEQYV. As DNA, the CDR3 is TGTGCCAGCAGCCACGGACTAGCGGGAGCGGAGCAGTACGTC.

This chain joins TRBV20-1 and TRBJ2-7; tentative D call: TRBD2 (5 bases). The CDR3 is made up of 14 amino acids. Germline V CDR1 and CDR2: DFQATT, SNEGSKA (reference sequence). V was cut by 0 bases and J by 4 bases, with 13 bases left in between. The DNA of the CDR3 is TGCAGTGCTAGAGATATTAGCGTAAAGTACGAGCAGTACTTC. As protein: CSARDISVKYEQYF.

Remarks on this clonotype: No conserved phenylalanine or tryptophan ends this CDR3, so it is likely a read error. The DNA of the CDR3 is TGTGCCAGCAGCCGAAGAGCGGGAGGGCCGTATGAGCAGTACTTA. Translated, it gives CASSRRAGGPYEQYL. The chain carries TRBV3-1 and TRBJ2-7, with TRBD2 matching 10 bases. Losses at the gene ends were 4 bases for V and 7 bases for J; bases not matched to a gene: 10. This CDR3 has 15 amino acids. Looked up from germline, CDR1 is LGHDT and CDR2 is YNNKEL (reference sequence).

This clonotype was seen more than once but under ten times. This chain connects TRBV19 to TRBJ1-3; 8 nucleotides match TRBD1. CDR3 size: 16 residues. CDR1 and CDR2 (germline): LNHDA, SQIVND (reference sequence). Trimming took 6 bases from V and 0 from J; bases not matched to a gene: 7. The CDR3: CASRPLDRASGNTIYF. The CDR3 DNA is TGTGCCAGTAGACCCTTGGACAGGGCCTCTGGAAACACCATATATTTT.

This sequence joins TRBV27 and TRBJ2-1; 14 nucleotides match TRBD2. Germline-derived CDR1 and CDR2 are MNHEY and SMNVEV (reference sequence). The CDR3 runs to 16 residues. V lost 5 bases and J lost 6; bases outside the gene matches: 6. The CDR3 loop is CASSLPGTSGSNEQFF. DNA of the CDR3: TGTGCCAGCAGTCTACCCGGGACTAGCGGGAGCAATGAGCAGTTCTTC.

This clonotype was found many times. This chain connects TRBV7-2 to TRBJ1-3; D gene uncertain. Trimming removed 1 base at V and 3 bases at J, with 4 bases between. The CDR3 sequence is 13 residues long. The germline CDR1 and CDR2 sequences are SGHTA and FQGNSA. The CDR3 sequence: CASSLGGGNTIYF. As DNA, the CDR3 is TGTGCCAGCAGCTTAGGGGGTGGAAACACCATATATTTT.

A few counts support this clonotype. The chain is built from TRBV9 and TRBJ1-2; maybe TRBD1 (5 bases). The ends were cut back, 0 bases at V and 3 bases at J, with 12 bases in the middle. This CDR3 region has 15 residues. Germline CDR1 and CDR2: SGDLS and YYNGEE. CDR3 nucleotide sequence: TGTGCCAGCAGCGTAGCTGAGACAGCCCACTATGGCTACACCTTC. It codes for CASSVAETAHYGYTF.